The 3 T cell receptor beta chains below were found in one sample sequenced in a study of blood T cell repertoires in COVID-19. Data came from immunoSEQ multiplex PCR; TCRdb stores just in-frame clones and leaves some out. The table lists 200,000 or so clones, around three quarters of them singletons, with around 15% in the top ten. The sample comprised peripheral blood. Receptors originate from a man in his 60s with active or convalescent COVID-19.

V and J are TRBV28 and TRBJ1-2; TRBD1 matches at 8 bases. J lost 5 bases, V lost 3 bases, and 5 bases had no gene match. CDR3 length: 14 amino acids. CDR1 and CDR2 from the germline V gene are MDHEN and SYDVKM. In DNA, the CDR3 is TGTGCCAGCAGTTTGGCAGGGGGCGGTTATGGCTACACCTTC. Its translation: CASSLAGGGYGYTF.

CDR3 DNA: TGTGCCAGCAATCCAGGGTTCTCCTACAATGAGCAGTTCTTC. Residues: CASNPGFSYNEQFF. This chain links TRBV5-6 with TRBJ2-1, with D maybe TRBD1 (5 bases). Trimming shortened V by 6 bases and J by 0 bases, and 10 bases separated the two germline ends. Germline V gene sequence: CDR1 SGHDT, CDR2 YYEEEE. The CDR3 is made up of 14 amino acids.

This chain uses TRBV29-1 with TRBJ2-1, with TRBD1 matching 7 bases. The germline CDR1 and CDR2 sequences are SQVTM and ANQGSEA. The J segment lost 7 bases and the V segment lost 4 bases, leaving 4 bases of the junction unmatched. The CDR3 is 12 amino acids. Here the CDR3 reads CSVAPTGNEQFF. Written as DNA, the CDR3 is TGCAGCGTTGCCCCGACAGGGAATGAGCAGTTCTTC.